The next 17 T cell receptor beta chains were all read from a single sample in a study of CD8 T cells in Susac syndrome. Random hexamers were used to reverse transcribe the RNA input (about 0.45 to 1 ug). TCRdb redid the calling of the immunoSEQ multiplex PCR reads with MiXCR, one entry per CDR3 protein. The sample has 150,000 to 200,000 distinct CDR3 sequences; about 94% are singletons. Sequenced sample: CD4+ T cells from PBMCs. The origin of the receptors is a human donor with multiple sclerosis.

The V call is TRBV7-6, the J call TRBJ2-1, with a weak D call TRBD1 (6 bases). Trimming left V 5 bases short and J 7 bases short, with 12 bases between. This CDR3 contains 13 residues. Germline V gene data show CDR1 as SGHVS and CDR2 as FNYEAQ. The CDR3, as DNA: TGTGCCAGCAGCCTTATCACAGGGAATGAGCAGTTCTTC. This translates into CASSLITGNEQFF.

This chain links TRBV7-2 with TRBJ2-7, with D uncertain. The CDR3 loop spans 14 amino acids. Trimming shortened V by 1 base and J by 0 bases, and 7 bases separated the two germline ends. Germline loops: CDR1 SGHTA, CDR2 FQGNSA. The CDR3 is CASSLDLSSYEQYF. Written as DNA, the CDR3 is TGTGCCAGCAGCTTAGACCTAAGCTCCTACGAGCAGTACTTC.

The chain combines TRBV29-1 with TRBJ2-5; 11 bases agree with TRBD2. V gave up 3 bases and J gave up 5 bases; unmatched junction bases: 5. This CDR3 contains 14 residues. The germline gives CDR1 SQVTM, CDR2 ANQGSEA. This chain's CDR3 is CSVDGASGGETQYF. CDR3 DNA sequence: TGCAGCGTTGATGGGGCTAGCGGGGGGGAGACCCAGTACTTC.

With respect to this clonotype: The junction does not match germline at one end; this may be a read error. The chain employs TRBV20-1 and TRBJ1-5; D gene ambiguous. There are 12 residues in the CDR3. Germline V gene data show CDR1 as DFQATT and CDR2 as SNEGSKA (reference sequence). This CDR3 reads CSARVRHQSQHF. CDR3 nucleotides: TGCAGTGCTAGGGTCAGACATCAGTCCCAGCATTTT.

The rearrangement uses TRBV27 and TRBJ2-5; D is uncertain. Deletions cut 6 bases from V and 5 bases from J, with 13 bases between. This CDR3 is built from 13 residues. From germline, CDR1 is MNHEY and CDR2 SMNVEV (reference sequence). This CDR3 is CASSLEYMETQYF. CDR3 bases: TGTGCCAGCAGCCTTGAATATATGGAGACCCAGTACTTC.

V and J are TRBV5-1 and TRBJ2-3; maybe TRBD2 (5 bases). Between the trimmed V and J ends, which lost 4 bases and 0 bases, there was a span of 12 bases. CDR1 is SGHRS and CDR2 is YFSETQ in the germline V gene. This CDR3 has 15 residues. CDR3 sequence reads: CASSPYGVSTDTQYF. In DNA, the CDR3 is TGCGCCAGCAGCCCCTACGGGGTTAGCACAGATACGCAGTATTTT.

The V and J genes are TRBV13 and TRBJ2-3; D gene unclear. Per the germline V gene, CDR1 is PRHDT and CDR2 is FYEKMQ (reference sequence). V was trimmed by 2 bases and J by 0 bases, leaving 15 bases between them. The CDR3 runs 17 residues. Here the CDR3 DNA reads TGTGCCAGCAGCTTAAGGTCCTCATCAGAGAGCACAGATACGCAGTATTTT. This codes for CASSLRSSSESTDTQYF. Filled out from reference TRBV13 and TRBJ2-3, the complete variable domain reads AAGVIQSPRHLIKEKRETATLKCYPIPRHDTVYWYQQGPGQDPQFLISFYEKMQSDKGSIPDRFSAQQFSDYHSELNMSSLELGDSALYFCASSLRSSSESTDTQYFGPGTRLTVL.

This clonotype was observed a single time. V is TRBV18 and J is TRBJ2-1, with a weak D call TRBD2 (5 bases). Germline assignment: CDR1 KGHSH and CDR2 LQKENI. V was cut by 1 base and J by 15 bases, with 16 bases left in between. This CDR3 has 13 residues. CDR3 nucleotides: TGTGCCAGCTCACCACGTGAACGCCCCCGGGGGTTCTTC. Its protein product is CASSPRERPRGFF.

CDR3 bases: TGTGCCAGCAGCTTGCTGGCTAGCGCGAGGAGGGGCGAGCAGTACTTC. Its translation is CASSLLASARRGEQYF. V is TRBV5-4 and J is TRBJ2-7; perhaps TRBD2 as D (6 bases). The length of the CDR3 is 16 residues. Germline V gene data show CDR1 as SGHNT and CDR2 as YYREEE (reference sequence). V lost 1 base and J 6 bases, leaving 20 bases between the germline ends.

The V and J genes are TRBV29-1 and TRBJ2-3; 14 bases fit TRBD2. After removal of 7 bases from V and 5 bases from J, the junction contained 5 bases not matched to a gene. This CDR3 is 14 amino acids long. The germline V gene has CDR1 SQVTM and CDR2 ANQGSEA. The CDR3 DNA reads TGCAGCGCGTACGGACTAGCGGGAGGAGATACGCAGTATTTT. Amino acids: CSAYGLAGGDTQYF.

V and J are TRBV7-9 and TRBJ1-3; D gene ambiguous. The CDR3 spans 12 residues. V lost 5 bases and J lost 5, with 7 bases in between. CDR1 and CDR2 from the germline V gene are SEHNR and FQNEAQ (reference sequence). The chain's CDR3 is CASSIDRNTIYF. The CDR3 DNA follows: TGTGCCAGCAGCATCGACAGAAACACCATATATTTT.

In this sample, this clonotype turned up a few times. V is TRBV6-8 and J is TRBJ1-4, with 9 positions matching TRBD1. Germline CDR1 reads MNHGY; CDR2 reads SAAAGT. After removal of 5 bases from V and 10 bases from J, the junction contained 8 bases not matched to a gene. The CDR3 runs 14 residues. Here the CDR3 reads CASSRDREDGKLFF. CDR3 sequence (DNA): TGTGCCAGCAGTCGGGACAGGGAGGATGGAAAACTGTTTTTT.

The chain joins TRBV2 to TRBJ1-5, with D possibly matching TRBD1 (5 bases). V dropped 7 bases and J dropped 5 bases, with 12 bases sitting between them. This CDR3 has 13 amino acids. Germline CDR1 is SNHLY and CDR2 is FYNNEI. The CDR3 sequence is CASMRDGDQPQHF. The CDR3 DNA reads as TGTGCCAGCATGCGGGACGGCGATCAGCCCCAGCATTTT. The full variable domain, in which reference TRBV2 and TRBJ1-5 provide the parts outside the CDR3, is EPEVTQTPSHQVTQMGQEVILRCVPISNHLYFYWYRQILGQKVEFLVSFYNNEISEKSEIFDDQFSVERPDGSNFTLKIRSTKLEDSAMYFCASMRDGDQPQHFGDGTRLSIL.

The rearrangement uses TRBV9 and TRBJ2-2; 8 positions match TRBD2. V was clipped by 5 bases and J by 4 bases; unmatched bases: 7. CDR1 is SGDLS and CDR2 is YYNGEE in the germline V gene. The CDR3 extends over 15 amino acids. The CDR3 loop reads CASSARRGATGELFF. In nucleotides, the CDR3 is TGTGCCAGCAGTGCCCGGCGGGGGGCCACCGGGGAGCTGTTTTTT.

The CDR3 region has the DNA TGTGCCAGCAGCCTGGGGGGAGAGAGCGAGCAGTACTTC. Its protein product is CASSLGGESEQYF. This chain joins TRBV3-1 and TRBJ2-7; D is possibly TRBD2 (6 bases). Per the germline V gene, CDR1 is LGHDT and CDR2 is YNNKEL (reference sequence). V shed 4 bases and J shed 6 bases, with 13 bases lying between them. The CDR3 covers 13 residues.

The CDR3 DNA is TGTGCCAGCAGCCCCGGCCAGGGTGGAAACATTCAGTACTTC. Encoded protein: CASSPGQGGNIQYF. The rearrangement uses TRBV9 and TRBJ2-4; weak D call: TRBD1 (5 bases). Germline V gives CDR1 SGDLS, CDR2 YYNGEE. This CDR3 contains 14 residues. V lost 4 bases to trimming and J lost 6 bases, with 14 bases between them. The full variable domain, completed using reference TRBV9 and TRBJ2-4, is DSGVTQTPKHLITATGQRVTLRCSPRSGDLSVYWYQQSLDQGLQFLIQYYNGEERAKGNILERFSAQQFPDLHSELNLSSLELGDSALYFCASSPGQGGNIQYFGAGTRLSVL.

The V gene is TRBV2, the J gene TRBJ1-2; no clear D. Germline CDR1 is SNHLY and CDR2 is FYNNEI. The germline V and J ends were trimmed by 2 bases and 7 bases, with 8 bases remaining between them. The CDR3 consists of 12 residues. CDR3 loop: CASSEQALGYTF. In nucleotides, the CDR3 is TGTGCCAGCAGTGAACAGGCCCTTGGCTACACCTTC. Drawing the rest from reference TRBV2 and TRBJ1-2, the complete variable domain is EPEVTQTPSHQVTQMGQEVILRCVPISNHLYFYWYRQILGQKVEFLVSFYNNEISEKSEIFDDQFSVERPDGSNFTLKIRSTKLEDSAMYFCASSEQALGYTFGSGTRLTVV.